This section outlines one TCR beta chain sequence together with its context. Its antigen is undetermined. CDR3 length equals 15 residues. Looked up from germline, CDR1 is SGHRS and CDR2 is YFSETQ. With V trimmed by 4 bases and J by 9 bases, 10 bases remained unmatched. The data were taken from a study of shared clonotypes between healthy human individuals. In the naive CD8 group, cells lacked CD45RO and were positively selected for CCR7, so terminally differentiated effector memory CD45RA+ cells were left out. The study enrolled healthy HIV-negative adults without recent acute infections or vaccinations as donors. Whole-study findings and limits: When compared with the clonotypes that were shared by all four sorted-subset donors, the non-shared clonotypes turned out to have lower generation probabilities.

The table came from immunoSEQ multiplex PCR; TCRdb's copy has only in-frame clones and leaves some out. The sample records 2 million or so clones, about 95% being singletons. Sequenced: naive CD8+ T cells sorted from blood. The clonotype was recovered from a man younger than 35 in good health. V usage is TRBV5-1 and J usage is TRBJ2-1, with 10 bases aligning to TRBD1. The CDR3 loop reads CASSTGQGRWVEQFF. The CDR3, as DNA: TGCGCCAGCAGCACGGGACAGGGGAGGTGGGTTGAGCAGTTCTTC.